Listed here are 8 T cell receptor beta chains from one sample, sequenced in a study of blood T cell repertoires in COVID-19. This table comes from immunoSEQ multiplex PCR, and its TCRdb copy is limited to in-frame clones, with some not included. This sample has roughly 54,000 clones; 85% to 90% occur once, and the top ten carry around 28%. The source material was peripheral blood. The receptors stem from a human donor in a cohort sampled during active COVID-19.

A single count supports this clone. This chain connects TRBV28 to TRBJ2-7; 12 nucleotides agree with TRBD2. V shed 7 bases, J shed 1 base, and the junction held 17 bases outside the gene matches. Germline-derived CDR1 and CDR2 are MDHEN and SYDVKM. The CDR3 has 19 amino acids. CDR3 bases: TGTGCCAGCACCAAATCCAGGGCTAGCGGGAGGGACCTATCCTACGAGCAGTACTTC. Encoded protein: CASTKSRASGRDLSYEQYF.

The chain uses TRBV9 and TRBJ2-7; TRBD1 matches 7 bases. The CDR3 is 15 amino acids. The germline gives CDR1 SGDLS, CDR2 YYNGEE. Trimming removed 0 bases from V and 5 bases from J; junction bases left unmatched: 8. CDR3: CASSVGTGFRNEQYF. The DNA of the CDR3 is TGTGCCAGCAGCGTAGGGACAGGATTCCGCAACGAGCAGTACTTC. Filled out from reference TRBV9 and TRBJ2-7, the complete variable domain reads DSGVTQTPKHLITATGQRVTLRCSPRSGDLSVYWYQQSLDQGLQFLIQYYNGEERAKGNILERFSAQQFPDLHSELNLSSLELGDSALYFCASSVGTGFRNEQYFGPGTRLTVT.

The V gene is TRBV5-1, the J gene TRBJ2-1, with a tentative D call TRBD1 (6 bases). There are 15 residues in the CDR3. V gave up 3 bases and J gave up 5 bases, with 15 bases separating them. Germline CDR1 reads SGHRS; CDR2 reads YFSETQ. CDR3 loop: CASSSPQGYNNEQFF. CDR3 bases: TGCGCCAGCAGCTCACCACAGGGTTATAACAATGAGCAGTTCTTC.

The J gene is TRBJ2-2, the V gene TRBV19; D ambiguous. The CDR3 has 13 residues. The germline V gene has CDR1 LNHDA and CDR2 SQIVND (reference sequence). V lost 6 bases and J 1 base, leaving 6 bases between the germline ends. The CDR3 DNA reads TGTGCCAGTAGACAGATGAACACCGGGGAGCTGTTTTTT. It yields the protein CASRQMNTGELFF. Combining the CDR3 with reference TRBV19 and TRBJ2-2 gives the whole variable domain DGGITQSPKYLFRKEGQNVTLSCEQNLNHDAMYWYRQDPGQGLRLIYYSQIVNDFQKGDIAEGYSVSREKKESFPLTVTSAQKNPTAFYLCASRQMNTGELFFGEGSRLTVL.

The chain links TRBV18 to TRBJ2-4; D is perhaps TRBD1 (5 bases). Germline CDR1 is KGHSH and CDR2 is LQKENI. CDR3 length equals 16 residues. V was clipped by 3 bases and J by 1 base, with 13 bases between them. The CDR3 spells CASSPPSPGAKNIQYF. In DNA form, the CDR3 reads TGTGCCAGCTCACCCCCGTCCCCAGGGGCCAAAAACATTCAGTACTTC.

In this sample, this clone turned up once. The genes are TRBV7-9 and TRBJ1-5, with D possibly matching TRBD1 (6 bases). The germline V gene encodes CDR1 SEHNR and CDR2 FQNEAQ (reference sequence). Deletions cut 5 bases from V and 0 bases from J, with 14 bases between. The CDR3 has 16 amino acids. CDR3 nucleotides: TGTGCCAGCAGCATGGACAGTTCGAATAGCAATCAGCCCCAGCATTTT. Its translation: CASSMDSSNSNQPQHF.

The chain has TRBV7-6 and TRBJ2-1, with 12 bases fitting TRBD2. The CDR3 runs 18 residues. Germline V gene data show CDR1 as SGHVS and CDR2 as FNYEAQ. Trimming took 4 bases from V and 4 from J; bases not matched to a gene: 11. CDR3 nucleotides: TGTGCCAGCAGCTCCCGACTAGCGGGAGACCCCTATTACAATGAGCAGTTCTTC. Its translation is CASSSRLAGDPYYNEQFF.

V usage is TRBV7-2 and J usage is TRBJ2-1, with 8 bases that match TRBD2. Trimming took 1 base from V and 6 from J; bases not matched to a gene: 8. Looked up from germline, CDR1 is SGHTA and CDR2 is FQGNSA. This CDR3 comprises 16 residues. CDR3: CASSLVPAGVGNEQFF. DNA for the CDR3: TGTGCCAGCAGCTTAGTCCCAGCGGGAGTGGGCAATGAGCAGTTCTTC.